This T cell receptor (beta chain) originates from a study of blood T cell repertoires in COVID-19 (dated by TCRdb to 2018 to 2021). Regarding the complete study: Samples from collaborators originated in the United States, Italy and Spain and spanned both the acute and convalescent phases of COVID-19. The prospective study material was composed of cDNA or gDNA derived from T cells, B-cell-depleted T cells, or PBMCs. Subjects who had been exposed to COVID-19, were actively infected with it, or had recovered from it provided the deeply sampled blood TCRbeta repertoires that made up the dataset. The repertoires were released in a freely available public database intended as a resource for research on the immune response to SARS-CoV-2. The samples were drawn from the first 160 participants of the ongoing ImmuneRACE study and from some 1,300 subjects provided by 6 global collaborators. A de-identified subject ID, COVID-19 status, age in years and sex were almost always included in the sample metadata. Where HLA class I and class II types were available, the types were taken from metadata supplied by the sample provider, not from assay-based typing.

Regarding this clone: Its recognized antigen is unknown. No much larger clone is present one base from it, and per-base qualities are unavailable.

The immunoSEQ Assay, a bias-controlled multiplex PCR, was used to amplify TCRbeta CDR3 regions from genomic DNA. In the source study's methods: Nucleated cell counts per sample were estimated from amplification of reference gene primers within the assay. Sequence reads were collapsed and filtered to measure the absolute abundance of every unique TCRbeta CDR3 rearrangement. For each sample, productive Simpson clonality was calculated as the square root of Simpson's diversity index over productive rearrangements. Sourced from immuneACCESS, this table was stored by TCRdb with only in-frame sequences that have V and J called. A share of the clones is absent; for the studies checked, an unresolved V gene accounts for under half, and the remainder has no known explanation. The V and J calls and clone size come from that table; D and trimming were worked out from the DNA. Across this sample there are tens of thousands of clones, with 75% to 95% seen only once. The ten largest clones add up to 7.3% of the sample.

General study outcomes and caveats: How much clinical and demographic metadata was included differed by source and by participant, and the metadata was provided uncurated.

According to the germline V gene, CDR1 reads MNHEY and CDR2 reads SVGAGI. Its CDR3 holds 14 amino acids, cysteine through phenylalanine. Left in the record is the CDR3 DNA by itself, 42 bases read in frame from the first base. V was cut back by 5 bases and J by 0 bases, leaving a gap of 10 bases between them. At one collaborating source in Seattle, patients were enrolled during active infection and were followed longitudinally through the course of disease. Whole blood was collected in K2EDTA tubes by collaborating institutions according to the institutions' own protocols. For TCRbeta analysis, collaborators shipped samples in one of three forms: frozen whole blood, isolated PBMCs, or DNA extracted from either of those sample types.

Sample: peripheral blood. This clonotype was sampled from a man in his forties with COVID-19, enrolled during active disease. The V and J segments used are TRBV6-5 and TRBJ1-2; the D gene cannot be resolved reliably. CDR3 protein: CASSNTPSNYGYTF. The DNA reads as follows: TGTGCCAGCAGTAACACCCCTTCTAACTATGGCTACACCTTC.